These T cell receptor beta chains were read from a single sample in a study of vaccination and CD4 T cells after COVID-19. TCRdb called the PCR reads again in MiXCR, with one record for every CDR3 protein. Of 20,000 to 25,000 distinct CDR3 sequences listed, approximately 51% are singletons. Sequencing used CD4+ T cells from blood, obtained before SARS-CoV-2 vaccination. All receptors come from a human donor who had recovered from COVID-19. The CDR3 runs from the conserved cysteine through the conserved F or W. A D gene is named only where the DNA matches it firmly. The listing skips clone size in some rows; elsewhere it reads once, few, many or a size class.

>TRBV19|medium-sized|-|TRBJ2-5|12
TGTGCCAGTAGTGAGGGATTTGAGACCCAGTACTTC
CASSEGFETQYF
>TRBV20-1|-|TRBD2|TRBJ2-3|15
TGCAGTGCGAGAACCGGGACTAGCGGGATAGATACGCAGTATTTT
CSARTGTSGIDTQYF
>TRBV7-2|-|-|TRBJ1-6|16
TGTGCCAGCAGCTTAGCCACTGCAGGGTATAGCTCACCCCTCCACTTT
CASSLATAGYSSPLHF
>TRBV27|-|TRBD2|TRBJ2-1|17
TGTGCCAGCAGTTTATTTGGTAGCGGGAGTGTATACAATGAGCAGTTCTTC
CASSLFGSGSVYNEQFF
>TRBV4-3|few|-|TRBJ2-3|16
TGCGCCAGCAGCCTGGGGATCCGCCATGATGGAGATACGCAGTATTTT
CASSLGIRHDGDTQYF
>TRBV24-1|-|-|TRBJ1-5|15
TGTGCCACCAGTGATTCGGGCAGCCCGAATCAGCCCCAGCATTTT
CATSDSGSPNQPQHF
>TRBV28|-|-|TRBJ1-5|12
TGTGCCAGCAGTTACGGTAATCAGCCCCAGCATTTT
CASSYGNQPQHF
>TRBV10-2|-|-|TRBJ2-5|13
TGCGCCAGCAGTGAGCCTGGACAAGAGACCCAGTACTTC
CASSEPGQETQYF
>TRBV28|-|-|TRBJ2-7|12
TGTGCCAGCAGATCCCCGGGTTACGAGCAGTACTTC
CASRSPGYEQYF
>TRBV6-1|few|-|TRBJ1-1|14
TGTGCCAGCAACAAACCCGACAGGAACGCTGAAGCTTTCTTT
CASNKPDRNAEAFF
>TRBV5-4|-|TRBD1|TRBJ2-1|16
TGTGCCAGCAGCTTACGTCCACAGGGGGACCACAATGAGCAGTTCTTC
CASSLRPQGDHNEQFF
>TRBV28|-|-|TRBJ1-1|13
TGTGCCAGCAGCTTCTTGGGGGACACTGAAGCTTTCTTT
CASSFLGDTEAFF
>TRBV27|few|-|TRBJ2-7|11
TGTGCCAGCGGGAGGTCGAACGAGCAGTACTTC
CASGRSNEQYF
>TRBV6-5|few|-|TRBJ2-5|14
TGTGCCAGCAGTTACTTGGAAGGGGAAGAGACCCAGTACTTC
CASSYLEGEETQYF
>TRBV10-2|few|-|TRBJ2-1|14
TGCGCCAGCACCTGGGGGACGGGGTACAATGAGCAGTTCTTC
CASTWGTGYNEQFF
>TRBV7-7|-|TRBD2|TRBJ2-2|17
TGTGCCAGCAGCTCTTGGACTAGCGGGAGTAGCACCGGGGAGCTGTTTTTT
CASSSWTSGSSTGELFF
>TRBV12-3/TRBV12-4|once|-|TRBJ1-2|15
TGTGCCAGCAGTCCCCGGCGGGGATCTAACTATGGCTACACCTTC
CASSPRRGSNYGYTF
>TRBV20-1|few|-|TRBJ1-1|13
TGCAGTGCTACACCAACAGGCGGCACTGAAGCTTTCTTT
CSATPTGGTEAFF
>TRBV30|-|-|TRBJ2-3|15
TGTGCCTGGAGTTCTACAGGGCTGGGGACAGATACGCAGTATTTT
CAWSSTGLGTDTQYF
>TRBV27|-|-|TRBJ2-1|16
TGTGCCAGCAGTTCCAGTGACTCCCGGGCTACCAATGAGCAGTTCTTC
CASSSSDSRATNEQFF
>TRBV7-8|few|TRBD1|TRBJ2-3|15
TGTGCCAGCAGCTTTCGGGACAGGGCGTGGAATACGCAGTATTTT
CASSFRDRAWNTQYF
>TRBV20-1|few|TRBD2|TRBJ2-2|15
TGCAGTGCTAGAGCTAGCGGGGCGAACACCGGGGAGCTGTTTTTT
CSARASGANTGELFF
>TRBV14|-|-|TRBJ1-5|12
TGTGCCAGCAGTTCTGGGAATCAGCCCCAGCATTTT
CASSSGNQPQHF
>TRBV30|-|TRBD1|TRBJ1-1|15
TGTGCCTGGAGGGAAGGACAGGGGGAGGTCACTGAAGCTTTCTTT
CAWREGQGEVTEAFF
>TRBV24-1|few|TRBD1|TRBJ1-1|13
TGTGCCACCAGTGAGGACGGGACAGATGAAGCTTTCTTT
CATSEDGTDEAFF
>TRBV10-3|once|-|TRBJ2-6|15
TGTGCCATCAGTGAAAGGGCGTCTGGGGCCAACGTCCTGACTTTC
CAISERASGANVLTF
>TRBV19|-|-|TRBJ2-7|15
TGTGCCAGTAGTATTTCGGGCCTTAACTCCTACGAGCAGTACTTC
CASSISGLNSYEQYF
>TRBV28|-|-|TRBJ1-3|14
TGTGCCAGCAGCCCTCCTGGGCTGGGGGGGGCCATATATTTT
CASSPPGLGGAIYF
>TRBV27|few|-|TRBJ1-1|14
TGTGCCAGCAGTTTATTTAGTTGGGGCACTGAAGCTTTCTTT
CASSLFSWGTEAFF
>TRBV11-2|-|TRBD1|TRBJ2-7|15
TGTGCCAGCAGCCCCCGAGGGGGCCCCATCTACGAGCAGTACTTC
CASSPRGGPIYEQYF
>TRBV28|-|-|TRBJ2-7|15
TGTGCCAGCAGTCCCTCTGACAGGTTCCCCTACGAGCAGTACTTC
CASSPSDRFPYEQYF
>TRBV5-1|-|TRBD1|TRBJ1-2|13
TGCGCCAGCGCTGAACAGGGGGTTCTTGGCTACACCTTC
CASAEQGVLGYTF
>TRBV7-2|few|-|TRBJ1-2|13
TGTGCCAGCAGCTCACAGGGTATCCTTGGCTACACCTTC
CASSSQGILGYTF
>TRBV27|-|-|TRBJ2-3|14
TGTGCCAGCAGTTTAGGGGACGGCGCAGATACGCAGTATTTT
CASSLGDGADTQYF
>TRBV24-1|-|TRBD2|TRBJ2-2|18
TGTGCCACCAGTGATCGACCCTGGACTAGCGGGAACACCGGGGAGCTGTTTTTT
CATSDRPWTSGNTGELFF
>TRBV6-1|-|-|TRBJ1-5|13
TGTGCCACGCAGGGGTCTCGCAATCAGCCCCAGCATTTT
CATQGSRNQPQHF
>TRBV29-1|-|-|TRBJ2-1|13
TGCAGCTCAACGCCCAGCTCCTACAATGAGCAGTTCTTC
CSSTPSSYNEQFF
>TRBV20-1|-|TRBD2|TRBJ2-2|14
TGCAGTGCCAGACTAGCGGGAGGCACCGGGGAGCTGTTTTTT
CSARLAGGTGELFF
>TRBV15|few|-|TRBJ1-5|14
TGTGCCACCAGCAGAGCAGGGTCGGACCAGCCCCAGCATTTT
CATSRAGSDQPQHF
>TRBV7-2|-|TRBD1|TRBJ1-4|14
TGTGCCAGCAGCCGCCCGACAGGGAGTGAAAAACTGTTTTTT
CASSRPTGSEKLFF
>TRBV6-4|few|-|TRBJ1-5|14
TGTGCCAGCAGTCCCCGACAGGGCAATCAGCCCCAGCATTTT
CASSPRQGNQPQHF
>TRBV5-1|-|-|TRBJ1-1|16
TGCGCCAGCAGCTTGGTTTCGGGTCCCATGAACACTGAAGCTTTCTTT
CASSLVSGPMNTEAFF
>TRBV24-1|-|-|TRBJ2-7|16
TGTGCCACCAGTCCCCGGGGTGGTTACAGAGCCTACGAGCAGTACTTC
CATSPRGGYRAYEQYF
>TRBV28|few|-|TRBJ2-7|14
TGTGCCAGCAGGCCTGAGGACCGAAAGAAGGAGCAGTACTTC
CASRPEDRKKEQYF
>TRBV7-3|few|TRBD2|TRBJ2-7|14
TGTGCCAGCAGGCCAGCGGGAGGCTCCTACGAGCAGTACTTC
CASRPAGGSYEQYF
>TRBV24-1|-|TRBD2|TRBJ2-1|16
TGTGCCACCAGTGACAATCTAGCGGGAGGGGACAATGAGCAGTTCTTC
CATSDNLAGGDNEQFF
>TRBV4-1|-|-|TRBJ1-1|14
TGCGCCAGCAGCCAAGCAACAGGGATTCCTGAAGCTTTCTTT
CASSQATGIPEAFF
>TRBV20-1|-|TRBD1|TRBJ2-3|17
TGCAGTGTCCCTGGGTCAGCGGGACAGGGTAGCACAGATACGCAGTATTTT
CSVPGSAGQGSTDTQYF
>TRBV19|few|TRBD1|TRBJ2-5|15
TGTGCCAGTAGACGAACAGGGGGCGTGCGGGAGACCCAGTACTTC
CASRRTGGVRETQYF
>TRBV19|-|-|TRBJ1-1|16
TGTGCCAGTAGTATTTCCCCTGGGACTCGAAACACTGAAGCTTTCTTT
CASSISPGTRNTEAFF
>TRBV5-1|-|TRBD1|TRBJ2-5|16
TGCGCCAGCAGCTTGGCCTACAGGGGGCTCCCAGAGACCCAGTACTTC
CASSLAYRGLPETQYF
>TRBV15|once|-|TRBJ2-1|13
TGTGCCACCAGCATCTCGTACTACAATGAGCAGTTCTTC
CATSISYYNEQFF
>TRBV5-1|-|-|TRBJ1-6|14
TGCGCCAGCAGCTTGTCAGGGAATAATTCACCCCTCCACTTT
CASSLSGNNSPLHF
>TRBV5-4|-|-|TRBJ2-5|13
TGTGCCAGCAGCTCCAGAGGTGGAGAGACCCAGTACTTC
CASSSRGGETQYF
>TRBV7-8|-|TRBD2|TRBJ2-7|15
TGTGCCAGCAGCTTGGCGGGAGGGGGGTACAATGAGCAGTACTTC
CASSLAGGGYNEQYF
>TRBV4-1|-|TRBD1|TRBJ2-5|16
TGCGCCAGCAGCCAAGATCGGGACAGGGGGAGGGAGACCCAGTACTTC
CASSQDRDRGRETQYF
>TRBV20-1|few|TRBD1|TRBJ1-5|15
TGCAGTGCCCAAGGGACAGGGGGGAACAATCAGCCCCAGCATTTT
CSAQGTGGNNQPQHF
>TRBV30|once|-|TRBJ1-4|14
TGTGCCTGGAGTGTACCCCGAGGCGGGGAAAAACTGTTTTTT
CAWSVPRGGEKLFF